This is a list of T cell receptor beta chains from one sample in a study of blood T cell dynamics during melanoma immunotherapy. The data were produced by immunoSEQ multiplex PCR, yet TCRdb's version contains in-frame clones alone and is incomplete. This table holds about 9,700 clones, about 85% found once. The sample in question was blood, obtained from a patient treated with checkpoint blockade. These receptors originate from a human donor with melanoma. Each CDR3 is given with its conserved first and last residue. Each record gives: V gene, D gene, J gene, clone size, CDR3 DNA, CDR3 protein. The D gene is left open where the match is weak. Some rows have no size entry. The others give once, few or many, or a class for an expanded clone.

TRBV27,TRBD1,TRBJ1-2,-,TGTGCCAGCAGTTTATCCCGGGACAGGGGGCTCTATGGCTACACCTTC,CASSLSRDRGLYGYTF
TRBV2,-,TRBJ2-3,-,TGTGCCAGCAGTGAGAGACTGAGGGGATCATTCACAGATACGCAGTATTTT,CASSERLRGSFTDTQYF
TRBV27,TRBD1,TRBJ1-5,-,TGTGCCAGCAGTTCGGGACAGGGTAGCAATCAGCCCCAGCATTTT,CASSSGQGSNQPQHF
TRBV27,-,TRBJ2-7,-,TGTGCCAGCTCCAGCCTATACGAGCAGTACTTC,CASSSLYEQYF
TRBV19,-,TRBJ1-1,-,TGTGCCAGTAGATACTCAGGTGGTCGAGGGAACACTGAAGCTTTCTTT,CASRYSGGRGNTEAFF
TRBV5-6,-,TRBJ2-1,-,TGTGCCAGCAGCTCGGGGTGGGGGGCCCAGAATCAGCAGTTCTTC,CASSSGWGAQNQQFF
TRBV6-1,TRBD1,TRBJ1-2,-,TGTGCCAGCAGTGAATCGGGACAGGGAGGTTCCGACTATGGCTACACCTTC,CASSESGQGGSDYGYTF
TRBV5-1,-,TRBJ2-5,-,TGCGCCAGCAGCTTGGTGTCAGGACAAGAGACCCAGTACTTC,CASSLVSGQETQYF
TRBV10-3,-,TRBJ2-6,-,TGTGCCATCAGTGATCCGGTCATGGGGCGGACCGGAGGCTCTGGGGCCAACGTCCTGACTTTC,CAISDPVMGRTGGSGANVLTF
TRBV4-3,-,TRBJ2-1,-,TGCGCCAGCAGCCTAGGTTGGGGACACCCAGGAGCCTACAATGAGCAGTTCTTC,CASSLGWGHPGAYNEQFF
TRBV18,TRBD1,TRBJ2-7,-,TGTGCCAGCTCGCTTCCCGGGGACAGGGGAGTGTACGAGCAGTACTTC,CASSLPGDRGVYEQYF
TRBV11-3,-,TRBJ2-3,-,TGTGCCAGCAGCCTACGCACAGATACGCAGTATTTT,CASSLRTDTQYF
TRBV28,-,TRBJ1-3,-,TGTGCCAGCACCGAACAGGGTACTGGAAACACCATATATTTT,CASTEQGTGNTIYF
TRBV2,TRBD1,TRBJ2-7,-,TGTGCCAGCAGAGAACGACAGGGGGGTCTCGACGAGCAGTACTTC,CASRERQGGLDEQYF
TRBV19,-,TRBJ1-1,-,TGTGCCAGTAGTCGCCAGGGCCCGAACACTGAAGCTTTCTTT,CASSRQGPNTEAFF
TRBV7-9,-,TRBJ1-4,-,TGTGCCAGCAGCCTCCCGAGGGGGGCCGAACATAATGAAAAACTGTTTTTT,CASSLPRGAEHNEKLFF
TRBV25-1,-,TRBJ1-5,-,TGTGCCAGCAGTGAATTTGGAGGCAATCAGCCCCAGCATTTT,CASSEFGGNQPQHF
TRBV5-4,-,TRBJ2-7,-,TGTGCCAGCAGCTTGACCCCATCCTACGAGCAGTACTTC,CASSLTPSYEQYF
TRBV7-2,TRBD1,TRBJ1-5,-,TGTGCCAGCAGTTATCAACCATCCGGGACAGGCAATCAGCCCCAGCATTTT,CASSYQPSGTGNQPQHF
TRBV6-1,-,TRBJ2-2,-,TGTGCCAGCAGATCAACCGGGGAGCTGTTTTTT,CASRSTGELFF
TRBV4-3,-,TRBJ2-3,-,TGCGCCAGCAGCCAAGATGGGGTCGGCACAGATACGCAGTATTTT,CASSQDGVGTDTQYF
TRBV5-6,-,TRBJ1-3,-,TGTGCCAGCAGCTTGGGACAGCGCTACTCTGGAAACACCATATATTTT,CASSLGQRYSGNTIYF
TRBV5-1,-,TRBJ2-6,-,TGCGCCAGCTTTCCGCGTTCACAAAGTCGGGCCAACGTCCTGACTTTC,CASFPRSQSRANVLTF
TRBV2,-,TRBJ2-3,few,TGTGCCAGCAGTGATGTCCTCGGTGGATCCACAGATACGCAGTATTTT,CASSDVLGGSTDTQYF
TRBV25-1,-,TRBJ2-7,-,TGTGCCAGCAGTAGGATTAGCTCCTACGAGCAGTACTTC,CASSRISSYEQYF
TRBV27,-,TRBJ2-7,-,TGTGCCAGCAGGCAAACTAGCCCTATCTCCTACGAGCAGTACTTC,CASRQTSPISYEQYF
TRBV5-6,TRBD1,TRBJ1-1,-,TGTGCCAGCAGCTTTACAGGGGGAAGGGGAGCTTTCTTT,CASSFTGGRGAFF
TRBV9,TRBD2,TRBJ2-7,-,TGTGCCAGCAGCGCCGGGACTGCGGGAGGTGCCTACGAGCAGTACTTC,CASSAGTAGGAYEQYF
TRBV13,-,TRBJ2-3,-,TGTGCCAGCAGCTTAAATCGAGGACTATCCCGCACAGATACGCAGTATTTT,CASSLNRGLSRTDTQYF
TRBV28,TRBD2,TRBJ2-1,-,TGTGCCAGCAGTTGGAGCGGGAGCTCCTACAATGAGCAGTTCTTC,CASSWSGSSYNEQFF
TRBV18,TRBD2,TRBJ2-2,-,TGTGCCAGCTCACCCCGTGCGGGGGCGAACACCGGGGAGCTGTTTTTT,CASSPRAGANTGELFF
TRBV5-1,TRBD1,TRBJ1-1,-,TGCGCCAGCAGCTCTGGGACAGGTTATATCACTGAAGCTTTCTTT,CASSSGTGYITEAFF
TRBV5-5,TRBD2,TRBJ2-7,few,TGTGCCAGCAGCTTGAGGGGAGGGTTCGACGAGCAGTACTTC,CASSLRGGFDEQYF
TRBV28,TRBD1,TRBJ1-4,-,TGTGCCAGCAGTTTGCAGGGGGCGATAACTAATGAAAAACTGTTTTTT,CASSLQGAITNEKLFF
TRBV15,-,TRBJ1-1,-,TGTGCCACCAGCAGAGATTGGAAGGACACTGAAGCTTTCTTT,CATSRDWKDTEAFF
TRBV18,-,TRBJ1-3,few,TGTGCCAGCTCACCACCTCCGGGGACAACTGGAAACACCATATATTTT,CASSPPPGTTGNTIYF
TRBV6-5,-,TRBJ2-5,-,TGTGCCAGCAGTTACGGGGAGGAAGAGACCCAGTACTTC,CASSYGEEETQYF
TRBV5-1,TRBD1,TRBJ2-1,-,TGCGCCAGCAGCTTGAGGACAGGGTACAATGAGCAGTTCTTC,CASSLRTGYNEQFF
TRBV11-3,TRBD2,TRBJ2-5,-,TGTGCCAGCAGCTTTGGAGGGAGCGGGGCCCAAGAGACCCAGTACTTC,CASSFGGSGAQETQYF
TRBV5-1,-,TRBJ2-7,-,TGCGCCAGCAGCACCCGTCCAGACGAGCAGTACTTC,CASSTRPDEQYF
TRBV19,-,TRBJ1-2,-,TGTGCCAGTCGCCTCCTCAACTATGGCTACACCTTC,CASRLLNYGYTF
TRBV18,TRBD1,TRBJ2-7,-,TGTGCCAGCTCACTGGGACAGACCTACGAGCAGTACTTC,CASSLGQTYEQYF
TRBV5-1,TRBD2,TRBJ2-7,-,TGCGCCAGCAGCTCTACCGGGACTAGCGGGTCCGAGCAGTACTTC,CASSSTGTSGSEQYF
TRBV6-6,-,TRBJ2-2,once,TGTGCCAGCAAACGAACCGGGGAGCTGTTTTTT,CASKRTGELFF
TRBV18,TRBD1,TRBJ2-5,-,TGTGCCAGCTCACCGGGGACAGGCCAAGAGACCCAGTACTTC,CASSPGTGQETQYF
TRBV2,-,TRBJ2-1,-,TGTGCCAGCAGTGCGAGGGTAGCAGACAATGAGCAGTTCTTC,CASSARVADNEQFF
TRBV15,-,TRBJ1-5,-,TGTGCCACCAGTAGCCTTGGGGACTGGTTGTTTAGCAATCAGCCCCAGCATTTT,CATSSLGDWLFSNQPQHF
TRBV7-3,TRBD2,TRBJ2-1,-,TGTGCCAGCAGCTTAGAGAGCGGGGGGGCCAAGCAGTTCTTC,CASSLESGGAKQFF
TRBV4-1,-,TRBJ2-1,-,TGCGCCAGCAGCCACCGATCCGCAGGGCAAGCCTACAATGAGCAGTTCTTC,CASSHRSAGQAYNEQFF